Presented here are 8 T cell receptor beta chains from one specimen sequenced in a study of blood T cell repertoires in COVID-19. Produced via immunoSEQ multiplex PCR; TCRdb's table is partial and in-frame only. The sample lists 200,000 to 250,000 clones, about 88% occurring once. Source material: peripheral blood. All receptors come from a man between 65 and 85 years old with acute or convalescent COVID-19.

The chain links TRBV6-5 to TRBJ1-2; a possible D gene is TRBD1 (5 bases). Trimming took 6 bases from V and 3 from J, leaving 17 bases between them. Germline-derived CDR1 and CDR2 are MNHEY and SVGAGI. The CDR3 is 15 residues long. CDR3 amino acids: CASSRGGGSDYGYTF. The CDR3 coding sequence is TGTGCCAGCAGCCGGGGGGGAGGGAGCGACTATGGCTACACCTTC.

The CDR3 region has the DNA TGTGCCAGCAGTTACTCGAGTTACAGGGACACTGAAGCTTTCTTT. Amino acids: CASSYSSYRDTEAFF. The chain combines TRBV6-5 with TRBJ1-1; TRBD1 is a possible D gene (6 bases). In germline, CDR1 is MNHEY, CDR2 SVGAGI. Trimming left V 0 bases short and J 3 bases short, with 11 bases between. The CDR3 totals 15 residues.

CDR3 nucleotides: TGTGCCTGGACTCCCGGGGGGGAAAAACTGTTTTTT. Residues: CAWTPGGEKLFF. The chain uses TRBV30 and TRBJ1-4; possible D gene TRBD1, 5 bases. The germline CDR1 and CDR2 sequences are GTSNPN and SVGIG (reference sequence). V lost 4 bases to trimming and J lost 8 bases, with 11 bases between them. CDR3 size: 12 residues.

This chain joins TRBV5-1 and TRBJ1-2; the match to TRBD1 covers 7 bases. Germline-derived CDR1 and CDR2 are SGHRS and YFSETQ. Losses at the gene ends were 4 bases for V and 4 bases for J; bases not matched to a gene: 4. CDR3 size: 13 residues. CDR3 amino acids: CASSTGTVYGYTF. The CDR3, as DNA: TGCGCCAGCAGCACCGGGACAGTCTATGGCTACACCTTC.

V is TRBV7-9 and J is TRBJ1-2; 10 bases agree with TRBD1. The germline CDR1 and CDR2 sequences are SEHNR and FQNEAQ (reference sequence). V shed 5 bases, J shed 0 bases, and the junction held 3 bases outside the gene matches. The CDR3 covers 15 residues. The CDR3 is CASSPGQGTNYGYTF. In DNA, the CDR3 is TGTGCCAGCAGCCCGGGACAGGGGACTAACTATGGCTACACCTTC.

V usage is TRBV2 and J usage is TRBJ2-7; 11 nucleotides line up with TRBD2. The germline V gene encodes CDR1 SNHLY and CDR2 FYNNEI. The ends lost 8 bases at V and 5 bases at J; junction bases unmatched: 2. The length of the CDR3 is 12 residues. The CDR3 protein is CASLLAGDEQYF. CDR3 nucleotides: TGTGCCAGCCTACTAGCGGGAGACGAGCAGTACTTC.

This rearrangement joins TRBV20-1 to TRBJ1-1; D gene ambiguous. V lost 5 bases and J lost 1, with 8 bases in between. The CDR3 sequence is 12 residues long. Germline CDR1 reads DFQATT; CDR2 reads SNEGSKA (reference sequence). CDR3 sequence reads: CSAGAGNTEAFF. The CDR3 DNA reads TGCAGTGCTGGTGCAGGGAACACTGAAGCTTTCTTT.

The rearrangement joins TRBV3-1 (or the pseudogene TRBV3-2) to TRBJ1-2; no definite D call. The V and J ends lost 1 base and 10 bases respectively, with 10 bases between them. CDR1 is LGHDT, CDR2 YNNKEL, per germline (reference sequence). The length of the CDR3 is 12 residues. The CDR3 spells CASSQVSGLYTF. DNA for the CDR3: TGTGCCAGCAGCCAAGTCTCTGGCCTCTACACCTTC.